The 29 T cell receptor beta chains presented below share a single source sample, sequenced in a study of shared clonotypes between healthy human individuals. Clones were read by immunoSEQ multiplex PCR, and TCRdb kept only the in-frame ones, dropping some. The sample carries approximately 1.1 million clones, approximately 80% recorded once. Material: memory CD4+ T cells from PBMCs. Subset: CD45RA-negative fraction. These receptors came from a man younger than 35 in good health. Some clones in this sample may be carry-over from other donors' samples.

The rearrangement links TRBV27 to TRBJ2-5, with D perhaps matching TRBD2 (6 bases). This CDR3 is built from 16 residues. Germline V gene data show CDR1 as MNHEY and CDR2 as SMNVEV (reference sequence). Trimming pared 4 bases from V and 0 bases from J, leaving 15 bases between. CDR3 nucleotides: TGTGCCAGCAGTTCGTCAGGGACTTCGTACCAAGAGACCCAGTACTTC. Translation: CASSSSGTSYQETQYF.

The rearrangement uses TRBV30 and TRBJ2-5; 8 bases map to TRBD2. The J call may be faulty, since TRBJ2-7 better matches the DNA end. The CDR3 spans 16 residues. CDR1 is GTSNPN, CDR2 SVGIG, per germline (reference sequence). CDR3 region: CAWSYGFSGIVYEQYF. The CDR3 DNA reads TGTGCCTGGAGCTATGGGTTTAGCGGGATAGTTTACGAGCAGTACTTC.

The table lists this clone with a few counts. The J gene is TRBJ1-1, the V gene TRBV5-1, with 10 bases fitting TRBD1. This CDR3 comprises 15 residues. After removal of 4 bases from V and 3 bases from J, the junction contained 6 bases not matched to a gene. The germline V gene encodes CDR1 SGHRS and CDR2 YFSETQ. CDR3: CASSIIGTGDTEAFF. CDR3 DNA: TGCGCCAGCAGCATCATCGGGACAGGGGACACTGAAGCTTTCTTT.

The chain has TRBV28 and TRBJ1-1; D perhaps matches TRBD1 (5 bases). The germline gives CDR1 MDHEN, CDR2 SYDVKM. V was pared by 4 bases and J by 2 bases, with 14 bases between. The CDR3 spans 15 residues. This CDR3 reads CASSSPGGKNTEAFF. In nucleotides, the CDR3 is TGTGCCAGCAGTTCCCCCGGGGGAAAAAACACTGAAGCTTTCTTT.

The chain couples TRBV19 to TRBJ2-1; the D is unclear. CDR3 size: 10 residues. Trimming shortened V by 8 bases and J by 4 bases, and 3 bases separated the two germline ends. The germline V gene has CDR1 LNHDA and CDR2 SQIVND (reference sequence). The CDR3 DNA is TGTGCCAGTGGGTACAATGAGCAGTTCTTC. Protein: CASGYNEQFF.

This clone was counted a single time. This chain joins TRBV5-1 and TRBJ2-2; D not resolved. V was trimmed by 3 bases and J by 9 bases, leaving 6 bases between them. Germline V CDR1 and CDR2: SGHRS, YFSETQ. CDR3 length: 11 amino acids. The CDR3 spells CASSSSRELFF. CDR3 sequence (DNA): TGCGCCAGCAGCTCTTCGAGGGAGCTGTTTTTT.

Turning to this clone: A read error may be the cause here, since a much bigger clone is one base away. The V and J genes are TRBV10-1 and TRBJ1-1; D not certain. Germline V lookup: CDR1 WNHNN, CDR2 SYGVQD (reference sequence). Trimming cost V 5 bases and J 0 bases, with 7 bases left between them. The CDR3 contains 13 residues. CDR3 in DNA: TGCGCCAGCAGTAAGACGGTGAACACTGAAGCTTTCTTT. Translating gives CASSKTVNTEAFF.

This clone is a singleton in its sample. The chain couples TRBV18 to TRBJ1-5; TRBD1 agrees at 8 bases. Trimming removed 3 bases from V and 3 bases from J; junction bases left unmatched: 4. The CDR3 sequence is 15 residues long. Looked up from germline, CDR1 is KGHSH and CDR2 is LQKENI. The CDR3 reads CASSPGTGDNQPQHF. In DNA form, the CDR3 reads TGTGCCAGCTCACCTGGGACAGGCGACAATCAGCCCCAGCATTTT. The full variable domain, with the rest looked up from reference TRBV18 and TRBJ1-5, is NAGVMQNPRHLVRRRGQEARLRCSPMKGHSHVYWYRQLPEEGLKFMVYLQKENIIDESGMPKERFSAEFPKEGPSILRIQQVVRGDSAAYFCASSPGTGDNQPQHFGDGTRLSIL.

V is TRBV28 and J is TRBJ1-2; D is uncertain. The CDR3 loop spans 13 amino acids. Germline CDR1 and CDR2: MDHEN and SYDVKM. Deletions cut 7 bases from V and 4 bases from J, with 13 bases between. The CDR3 bases are TGTGCCAGCACCCAAGGACGGATCTATGGCTACACCTTC. Translation: CASTQGRIYGYTF.

This chain joins TRBV28 and TRBJ1-1; 7 bases agree with TRBD1. V lost 4 bases to trimming and J lost 1 base; unmatched junction nucleotides: 6. Germline values: CDR1 MDHEN, CDR2 SYDVKM. The CDR3 loop spans 15 amino acids. CDR3 sequence: CASSSTGEGNTEAFF. CDR3 DNA sequence: TGTGCCAGCAGTTCAACAGGGGAAGGGAACACTGAAGCTTTCTTT.

On this clone itself: In the same sample, other DNA sequences code for this CDR3. The chain couples TRBV18 to TRBJ1-1; a possible D gene is TRBD1 (5 bases). Trimming pared 0 bases from V and 3 bases from J, leaving 8 bases between. CDR3 length equals 14 residues. Germline CDR1 KGHSH, CDR2 LQKENI. CDR3 DNA sequence: TGTGCCAGCTCACCACCGGGGGGTCACACTGAAGCTTTCTTT. This translates into CASSPPGGHTEAFF.

This rearrangement joins TRBV19 to TRBJ2-5, with 7 bases aligning to TRBD1. Per germline, CDR1 LNHDA and CDR2 SQIVND (reference sequence). The CDR3 loop spans 14 amino acids. The ends lost 6 bases at V and 5 bases at J; junction bases unmatched: 9. The CDR3, as DNA: TGTGCCAGTAGCCTACGACAGGGCCGGGAGACCCAGTACTTC. Protein: CASSLRQGRETQYF. Drawing the rest from reference TRBV19 and TRBJ2-5, the complete variable domain is DGGITQSPKYLFRKEGQNVTLSCEQNLNHDAMYWYRQDPGQGLRLIYYSQIVNDFQKGDIAEGYSVSREKKESFPLTVTSAQKNPTAFYLCASSLRQGRETQYFGPGTRLLVL.

As for this clone: Other DNA sequences in the same sample also yield this CDR3. The chain employs TRBV30 and TRBJ2-7, with D hard to call. The germline CDR1 and CDR2 sequences are GTSNPN and SVGIG (reference sequence). V lost 3 bases and J 3 bases, leaving 18 bases between the germline ends. The CDR3 totals 15 residues. CDR3 loop: CAWRGNLRHHYEQYF. The CDR3 region has the DNA TGTGCCTGGAGGGGAAACCTGCGACACCACTACGAGCAGTACTTC.

This clone has more than one count but fewer than ten. The rearrangement uses TRBV28 and TRBJ1-5; D call uncertain. V was clipped by 8 bases and J by 0 bases, with 14 bases between them. Germline-derived CDR1 and CDR2 are MDHEN and SYDVKM. The CDR3 spans 15 residues. The CDR3 is CASGGGGVSNQPQHF. The CDR3 bases are TGTGCCAGCGGCGGAGGAGGAGTTAGCAATCAGCCCCAGCATTTT.

The rearrangement links TRBV5-1 to TRBJ2-1; TRBD2 matches 7 bases. The length of the CDR3 is 18 residues. Germline CDR1 is SGHRS and CDR2 is YFSETQ. Germline trimming cut 1 base from V and 4 bases from J; bases unmatched to any gene: 14. CDR3 in amino acids: CASSLRFVVREAYNEQFF. The CDR3 DNA follows: TGCGCCAGCAGCTTGCGGTTTGTCGTCCGGGAGGCTTACAATGAGCAGTTCTTC. The full variable domain, with the rest looked up from reference TRBV5-1 and TRBJ2-1, is KAGVTQTPRYLIKTRGQQVTLSCSPISGHRSVSWYQQTPGQGLQFLFEYFSETQRNKGNFPGRFSGRQFSNSRSEMNVSTLELGDSALYLCASSLRFVVREAYNEQFFGPGTRLTVL.

Comments on this clone: Other DNA sequences within the sample encode an identical CDR3. V and J are TRBV9 and TRBJ2-3; perhaps TRBD2 as D (5 bases). This CDR3 region has 14 residues. Trimming stripped 4 bases from V and 2 bases from J, with 11 bases between. Per germline, CDR1 SGDLS and CDR2 YYNGEE. For the CDR3, the DNA is TGTGCCAGCAGCTTGCGGGCCGACACAGATACGCAGTATTTT. Translating gives CASSLRADTDTQYF.

The chain uses TRBV9 and TRBJ1-2; D perhaps matches TRBD1 (6 bases). V shed 6 bases and J shed 4 bases, with 7 bases lying between them. This CDR3 is 11 amino acids long. In germline, CDR1 is SGDLS, CDR2 YYNGEE. CDR3: CASKGGYGYTF. CDR3 DNA: TGTGCCAGCAAAGGGGGCTATGGCTACACCTTC.

This chain joins TRBV5-1 and TRBJ1-2, with D perhaps matching TRBD1 (6 bases). This CDR3 region has 12 residues. Germline V gives CDR1 SGHRS, CDR2 YFSETQ. Trimming pared 2 bases from V and 6 bases from J, leaving 8 bases between. The CDR3 coding sequence is TGCGCCAGCAGCTTCGCAGGGGATGGCTACACCTTC. Protein sequence: CASSFAGDGYTF.

Comments on this clone: Distinct nucleotide sequences in the sample also encode this CDR3. This chain uses TRBV5-4 with TRBJ2-3, with 11 positions matching TRBD2. Trimming at V came to 3 bases and at J to 0 bases, leaving 3 bases not matched to a gene. The CDR3 spans 16 residues. CDR1 is SGHNT and CDR2 is YYREEE in the germline V gene (reference sequence). CDR3 loop: CASSSGLAGSTDTQYF. CDR3 nucleotides: TGTGCCAGCAGCTCTGGACTAGCGGGCAGCACAGATACGCAGTATTTT.

V gene TRBV19 combines with J gene TRBJ1-1; maybe TRBD1 (5 bases). Germline V gene lookup returns CDR1 LNHDA and CDR2 SQIVND (reference sequence). Trimming took 7 bases from V and 7 from J, leaving 10 bases between them. This CDR3 region has 11 residues. CDR3 nucleotide sequence: TGTGCCAGTACCAGGGAGGGTGAAGCTTTCTTT. This sequence encodes CASTREGEAFF. The full variable domain, with the rest looked up from reference TRBV19 and TRBJ1-1, is DGGITQSPKYLFRKEGQNVTLSCEQNLNHDAMYWYRQDPGQGLRLIYYSQIVNDFQKGDIAEGYSVSREKKESFPLTVTSAQKNPTAFYLCASTREGEAFFGQGTRLTVV.

The chain links TRBV30 to TRBJ2-2; 10 nucleotides agree with TRBD2. The CDR3 is 15 residues long. Trimming at V came to 5 bases and at J to 4 bases, leaving 7 bases not matched to a gene. Germline loops: CDR1 GTSNPN, CDR2 SVGIG (reference sequence). CDR3 region: CAWEWSSGSTGELFF. The CDR3 nucleotides are TGTGCCTGGGAATGGTCTAGCGGGAGCACCGGGGAGCTGTTTTTT.

This clone has just a few counts. DNA for the CDR3: TGTGCCAGCAGTACCCGGAGGGGTATCTCCTACGAGCAGTACTTC. Residues: CASSTRRGISYEQYF. This chain links TRBV2 with TRBJ2-7; D possibly corresponds to TRBD2 (6 bases). CDR1 and CDR2 (germline): SNHLY, FYNNEI. This CDR3 region has 15 residues. Trimming pared 5 bases from V and 0 bases from J, leaving 14 bases between.

The V gene is TRBV7-3, the J gene TRBJ2-5, with D possibly called TRBD1 or TRBD2 (6 bases each). Germline V lookup: CDR1 SGHTA, CDR2 FQGTGA. Trimming stripped 4 bases from V and 5 bases from J, with 17 bases between. The CDR3 has 15 amino acids. CDR3 sequence reads: CASSSQRGERETQYF. CDR3 DNA: TGTGCCAGCAGCTCCCAGAGGGGGGAACGGGAGACCCAGTACTTC.

The rearrangement links TRBV6-5 to TRBJ2-7; 9 bases are shared with TRBD2. CDR1 MNHEY and CDR2 SVGAGI come from the germline V gene. The junction had 5 bases not matched to a gene; V was cut back by 0 bases and J by 5 bases. The CDR3 length is 15 residues. The CDR3, as DNA: TGTGCCAGCAGTTACTCGGGGGTAGCGGGAGACGAGCAGTACTTC. It encodes CASSYSGVAGDEQYF.

V usage is TRBV5-1 and J usage is TRBJ2-2, with D uncertain. V was shortened by 5 bases and J by 5 bases, with 19 bases between the two germline ends. This CDR3 is built from 16 residues. The V gene's germline CDR1 is SGHRS and CDR2 YFSETQ. The CDR3 loop is CASRSLELFGTGELFF. The CDR3 nucleotides are TGCGCCAGCAGATCGTTAGAGTTGTTTGGAACCGGGGAGCTGTTTTTT.

The genes are TRBV5-5 and TRBJ2-3, with 8 bases aligning to TRBD2. CDR1 is SGHKS and CDR2 is YYEKEE in the germline V gene (reference sequence). V was pared by 5 bases and J by 7 bases, with 15 bases of the junction left unmatched. This CDR3 has 16 residues. The CDR3 reads CASSPGGLDSIYTQYF. The CDR3, as DNA: TGTGCCAGCAGTCCGGGGGGACTAGATAGCATTTATACGCAGTATTTT. The whole variable domain, filled in from reference TRBV5-5 and TRBJ2-3, reads DAGVTQSPTHLIKTRGQQVTLRCSPISGHKSVSWYQQVLGQGPQFIFQYYEKEERGRGNFPDRFSARQFPNYSSELNVNALLLGDSALYLCASSPGGLDSIYTQYFGPGTRLTVL.

Comments on this clone: Additional DNA sequences in this sample encode the identical CDR3. The chain couples TRBV5-1 to TRBJ2-2; D may match TRBD1 or TRBD2 (5 bases each). V was shortened by 4 bases and J by 2 bases, with 12 bases between the two germline ends. This CDR3 has 15 amino acids. CDR1 and CDR2 (germline): SGHRS, YFSETQ. CDR3 in DNA: TGCGCCAGCAGCCCCGGGACGGCTAACACCGGGGAGCTGTTTTTT. Protein product: CASSPGTANTGELFF.

The genes are TRBV5-1 and TRBJ1-2, with TRBD1 as a possible D gene (5 bases). V was trimmed by 2 bases and J by 2 bases, leaving 13 bases between them. CDR3 length: 15 residues. Germline V gene sequence: CDR1 SGHRS, CDR2 YFSETQ. CDR3 region: CASSLTGRTNYGYTF. The CDR3 bases are TGCGCCAGCAGCTTAACGGGACGGACCAACTATGGCTACACCTTC.

This clone appeared many times. The rearrangement joins TRBV19 to TRBJ1-1; TRBD1 matches 10 bases. V was clipped by 5 bases and J by 1 base; unmatched bases: 10. From germline, CDR1 is LNHDA and CDR2 SQIVND (reference sequence). The CDR3 length is 17 residues. This chain's CDR3 is CASSLGQGSLRNTEAFF. Here the CDR3 DNA reads TGTGCCAGTAGTTTGGGACAGGGGTCCCTAAGGAACACTGAAGCTTTCTTT.